Sequencing of this T cell receptor beta chain was carried out in a study of breast tumors, draining lymph nodes, adjacent tissues. Study findings and constraints: Data only fit, rather than demonstrated, lymph node origin of most tumor T cells. Tumor repertoires ranked between lymph nodes and nontumor tissue in diversity, with V and J gene preferences. Luminal-like breast cancer showed significantly higher tumor–nontumor repertoire similarity than basal-like. Most tumor T cells seemingly derive from lymph node, then expand in tumor.

Points on this clonotype: No antigen is known for it.

The lymph nodes were axillary draining lymph nodes from breast cancer patients. CDR3 length equals 18 residues. With V trimmed by 3 bases and J by 4 bases, 13 bases remained unmatched. CDR1 LNHDA and CDR2 SQIVND come from the germline V gene (reference sequence). In TCRdb, the multiplex PCR reads were re-called with MiXCR into one record per CDR3 protein. The table has 150,000 to 200,000 distinct CDR3 sequences, approximately 30% seen once. The sample taken for sequencing was axillary lymph node tissue. The sequence derives from a female donor with breast cancer. Some clones in this sample may be carry-over from other donors' samples. This chain uses TRBV19 with TRBJ2-1, with 9 bases lining up with TRBD2. The CDR3 DNA reads TGTGCCAGTAGTATCCCGGGACTAGCCGAGGGGCATTACAATGAGCAGTTCTTC. This translates into CASSIPGLAEGHYNEQFF.